The clone carrying this TCR beta chain has just a few counts. The data were taken from a study of Graves' ophthalmopathy and Graves' hyperthyroidism. Diagnostic conclusions were grounded in clinical symptoms, serum thyroxine, TRAb, thyroid ultrasound and orbital computed tomography. The CDR3 totals 14 residues. V dropped 5 bases and J dropped 5; count of bases not matched to a gene: 2. The germline gives CDR1 PRHDT, CDR2 FYEKMQ (reference sequence). RNA served as the template for amplifying TCR beta CDR3 regions. HTBI primers served in a first-round RT-PCR, which a second-round multiplex PCR followed. TCRdb re-called the multiplex PCR reads with MiXCR, one entry per CDR3 protein. The repertoire consists of more than 1,000,000 distinct CDR3 sequences, with 35% to 40% occurring once and the leading ten covering around 10%.

Material: peripheral blood or thyroid tissue (not recorded which). The clonotype comes from an adult man with Graves' hyperthyroidism. The chain combines TRBV13 with TRBJ2-7; 14 positions match TRBD2. DNA of the CDR3: TGTGCCAGCAGCCGACTAGCGGGAGGGGACGAGCAGTACTTC. It encodes CASSRLAGGDEQYF.